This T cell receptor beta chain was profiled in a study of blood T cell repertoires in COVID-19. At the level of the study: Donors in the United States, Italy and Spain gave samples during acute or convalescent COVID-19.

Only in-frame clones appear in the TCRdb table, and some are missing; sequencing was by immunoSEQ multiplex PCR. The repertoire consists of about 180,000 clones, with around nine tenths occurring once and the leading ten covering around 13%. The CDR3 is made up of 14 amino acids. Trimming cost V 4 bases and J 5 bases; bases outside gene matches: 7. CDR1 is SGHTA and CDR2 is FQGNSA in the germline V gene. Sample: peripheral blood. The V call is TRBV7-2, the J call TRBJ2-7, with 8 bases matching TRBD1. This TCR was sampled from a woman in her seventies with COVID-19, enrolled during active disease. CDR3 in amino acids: CASSSRTGRNEQYF. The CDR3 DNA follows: TGTGCCAGCAGCTCCCGGACAGGGAGGAACGAGCAGTACTTC.